This T cell receptor beta chain is from a study of spatial heterogeneity in lung cancer. This clonotype was recorded many times. A single record per CDR3 protein comes from TCRdb applying MiXCR to the 5' RACE reads. The sample consists of roughly 48,000 distinct CDR3 sequences, about 5.8% of them appearing once. Time point indicated: sample taken at primary tumor resection. Frozen PBMC, nontumor lung or tumor provided whole RNA, which was sequenced unsorted. The sample consisted of PBMCs, taken at surgery. The clonotype comes from a male donor with early-stage non-small cell lung cancer.

CDR3 in amino acids: CASSYSEGVGNTIYF. In DNA form, the CDR3 reads TGTGCCAGCAGTTACTCGGAAGGGGTCGGAAACACCATATATTTT. V gene TRBV6-5 combines with J gene TRBJ1-3; D may be TRBD1 (5 bases). Germline V gives CDR1 MNHEY, CDR2 SVGAGI. V was trimmed by 0 bases and J by 4 bases, leaving 10 bases between them. The CDR3 runs 15 residues.